This T cell receptor beta chain was profiled in a study of cytomegalovirus exposure and HLA in healthy donors. The CDR3 is 13 amino acids. The ends lost 8 bases at V and 7 bases at J; junction bases unmatched: 8. Looked up from germline, CDR1 is MNHEY and CDR2 is SMNVEV (reference sequence). In the PCR, 60 Vbeta and 13 Jbeta primers were used. The data were produced by immunoSEQ multiplex PCR, yet TCRdb's version contains in-frame clones alone and is incomplete. The data contain approximately 100,000 clones, 65% to 75% of them singletons. The source is a woman aged 18-35 years in good health and CMV-seropositive. Sequenced material: PBMCs. The V gene is TRBV27, the J gene TRBJ2-7; 10 bases map to TRBD1. The CDR3 DNA is TGTGCCAGCCCTGACAGGGGGCGTTTTGAGCAGTACTTC. Its protein is CASPDRGRFEQYF.